Listed here are 12 T cell receptor beta chains from one sample, sequenced in a study of blood T cells in healthy people across ages. Sample-barcoded 5' priming and a J-beta primer mix drove a second PCR of about 7 to 11 cycles. TCRdb itself ran the 5' RACE reads through MiXCR, one entry per CDR3 protein. Of 850,000 to 1,000,000 distinct CDR3 sequences listed, roughly half were seen once; the top ten hold 20% to 25%. Sequencing was done on a sample of blood. Receptors were obtained from a woman between 55 and 75 years old in good health.

The chain has TRBV2 and TRBJ1-1; D is uncertain. Germline V CDR1 and CDR2: SNHLY, FYNNEI. This CDR3 is 12 amino acids long. V was cut by 11 bases and J by 1 base, with 11 bases left in between. CDR3 residues: CADEDTNTEAFF. CDR3 DNA sequence: TGTGCCGACGAAGATACGAACACTGAAGCTTTCTTT.

The sample holds a few counts of this clonotype. The chain joins TRBV27 to TRBJ2-3, with D unresolved. The V end was cut by 6 bases, the J end by 0 bases, with 10 bases between. The CDR3 runs to 14 residues. Germline-derived CDR1 and CDR2 are MNHEY and SMNVEV (reference sequence). The CDR3, as DNA: TGTGCCAGCAGCGTTCGTTTTAGCACAGATACGCAGTATTTT. It codes for CASSVRFSTDTQYF.

J is TRBJ2-4 and V is TRBV12-3 or TRBV12-4; TRBD2 agrees at 11 bases. This CDR3 contains 14 residues. V trimming: 3 bases; J trimming: 15 bases; junction bases outside the gene matches: 10. For the CDR3, the DNA is TGTGCCAGCAGTTTTAGCGGGAGGGCCTTTGAGCTGTACTTC. Its protein product is CASSFSGRAFELYF.

V usage is TRBV6-5 and J usage is TRBJ2-5, with 9 bases lining up with TRBD1. This CDR3 region has 14 residues. Germline lookup yields CDR1 MNHEY and CDR2 SVGAGI. Trimming at V came to 5 bases and at J to 5 bases, leaving 6 bases not matched to a gene. The DNA for the CDR3 is TGTGCCAGCAGTGCCGGGACAGGGATGGAGACCCAGTACTTC. Its protein product is CASSAGTGMETQYF.

Only a few counts were recorded for this clonotype. CDR3: CASSEWASGTSYEQYF. DNA for the CDR3: TGTGCCAGCAGTGAATGGGCTAGCGGGACTTCCTACGAGCAGTACTTC. The chain uses TRBV25-1 and TRBJ2-7, with TRBD2 matching 9 bases. Per germline, CDR1 MGHDK and CDR2 SYGVNS. The CDR3 extends over 16 amino acids. The junction had 5 bases not matched to a gene; V was cut back by 1 base and J by 1 base.

V gene TRBV5-1 combines with J gene TRBJ2-5; maybe TRBD1 (6 bases). V shed 4 bases and J shed 2 bases, with 15 bases lying between them. The CDR3 covers 15 residues. CDR1 and CDR2 (germline): SGHRS, YFSETQ. The CDR3 DNA reads as TGCGCCAGCAGCGCCGGGACACTCCTGCAAGAGACCCAGTACTTC. Translated, it gives CASSAGTLLQETQYF.

This clonotype was observed a few times. This sequence joins TRBV7-2 and TRBJ2-7; 13 nucleotides line up with TRBD2. V lost 5 bases to trimming and J lost 4 bases; unmatched junction nucleotides: 5. Germline-derived CDR1 and CDR2 are SGHTA and FQGNSA. CDR3 length: 15 amino acids. For the CDR3, the DNA is TGTGCCAGCAGCATACTAGCGGGAGGGCCTTACGAGCAGTACTTC. Its protein product is CASSILAGGPYEQYF.

This clonotype was detected only once. The V and J genes are TRBV29-1 and TRBJ1-1; a weak D match, TRBD1 (6 bases). V lost 1 base and J lost 6, with 6 bases in between. Germline V lookup: CDR1 SQVTM, CDR2 ANQGSEA. The CDR3 is made up of 11 amino acids. The CDR3 here is CSVEGTAEAFF. DNA of the CDR3: TGCAGCGTTGAAGGGACAGCTGAAGCTTTCTTT.

V and J are TRBV28 and TRBJ2-7, with D possibly matching TRBD1 (5 bases). Trimming pared 6 bases from V and 7 bases from J, leaving 31 bases between. The CDR3 length is 18 residues. Germline CDR1 and CDR2: MDHEN and SYDVKM. The CDR3, as DNA: TGTGCCAGCAGCCCACCCATCAGTTCAAGGGGCTTCTTAGGAGAGCAGTACTTC. It encodes CASSPPISSRGFLGEQYF.

This chain links TRBV6-1 with TRBJ2-1; D is perhaps TRBD1 (6 bases). There are 15 residues in the CDR3. CDR1 is MNHNS, CDR2 SASEGT, per germline. V was trimmed by 5 bases and J by 7 bases, leaving 18 bases between them. The CDR3 bases are TGTGCCAGCAGTCCAGAGCAGGGGCGCTCGAATGAGCAGTTCTTC. Translation gives CASSPEQGRSNEQFF.

This clonotype occurred a few times. The gene calls are TRBV7-2 and TRBJ1-6; D is unresolved. The CDR3 sequence is 15 residues long. V dropped 0 bases and J dropped 6 bases, with 9 bases sitting between them. Germline V gives CDR1 SGHTA, CDR2 FQGNSA. The DNA for the CDR3 is TGTGCCAGCAGCTTAGCGATGCGGGGTAATTCACCCCTCCACTTT. As protein: CASSLAMRGNSPLHF.

This clonotype was found a few times. The rearrangement links TRBV4-3 to TRBJ2-1, with 9 bases lining up with TRBD2. V shed 0 bases, J shed 7 bases, and the junction held 13 bases outside the gene matches. Germline V CDR1 and CDR2: LGHNA, YSLEER. This CDR3 has 18 amino acids. The DNA of the CDR3 is TGCGCCAGCAGCCAAGATATACGTAGCGGGAGAGAGGGGAATGAGCAGTTCTTC. Encoded protein: CASSQDIRSGREGNEQFF.